The clone carrying this T cell receptor beta chain has a single count. Its antigen is as yet unknown. This specimen belongs to a study of graft-versus-host responses after intestinal transplantation. General study points: Peak circulating GvH clone levels were associated with early post-transplant HvG declines.

The length of the CDR3 is 14 residues. Germline V gives CDR1 MNHEY, CDR2 SMNVEV (reference sequence). J gave up 2 bases and V 8 bases, and 5 bases lay outside the gene matches. Repertoires were generated with immunoSEQ multiplex PCR, while TCRdb's copy carries only in-frame clones and drops some. The sample includes around 87,000 clones, 85% to 95% of them seen just once. This TCR was sampled from a human donor who was the organ donor for an intestinal transplant. The sequencing here drew on unstimulated CD8+ T cells sorted from spleen or lymph node cells, taken before transplant. V is TRBV27 and J is TRBJ2-7; 11 positions agree with TRBD2. In DNA, the CDR3 is TGTGCCAGCTCCACTAGCGGGAGTACCTACGAGCAGTACTTC. Protein product: CASSTSGSTYEQYF.